Listed here are 11 T cell receptor beta chains from one sample, sequenced in a study of blood T cell repertoires in COVID-19. Clones were sequenced by immunoSEQ multiplex PCR, and TCRdb holds only the in-frame ones, with some missing. Of a few hundred thousand clones listed, approximately 81% are singletons. Sample: PBMCs or T cells enriched from blood (not recorded which). The receptors derive from a man aged 40-55 years who had recovered from COVID-19.

The J gene is TRBJ1-2, the V gene TRBV10-1, with D perhaps TRBD1 (6 bases). Germline-derived CDR1 and CDR2 are WNHNN and SYGVQD (reference sequence). The CDR3 runs 13 residues. Trimming cost V 5 bases and J 8 bases, with 15 bases left between them. The CDR3 sequence is CASSLRTDGGYTF. CDR3 DNA: TGCGCCAGCAGTCTGCGGACAGACGGGGGCTACACCTTC.

This sequence joins TRBV30 and TRBJ2-3, with 7 nucleotides matching TRBD1. This CDR3 spans 12 amino acids. CDR1 is GTSNPN and CDR2 is SVGIG in the germline V gene (reference sequence). V gave up 5 bases and J gave up 2 bases; unmatched junction bases: 1. The DNA of the CDR3 is TGTGCCTGGGGACAGGCCACAGATACGCAGTATTTT. It translates to CAWGQATDTQYF.

This CDR3 reads CASSLVLLAEVIPYEQYF. Written as DNA, the CDR3 is TGTGCCAGCAGCTTGGTGTTGCTAGCGGAAGTGATCCCCTACGAGCAGTACTTC. The J gene is TRBJ2-7, the V gene TRBV5-6, with 7 bases identical to TRBD2. Trimming at V came to 0 bases and at J to 2 bases, leaving 14 bases not matched to a gene. CDR3 length: 18 residues. Looked up from germline, CDR1 is SGHDT and CDR2 is YYEEEE.

The V and J genes are TRBV10-2 and TRBJ1-3, with TRBD1 as a possible D gene (6 bases). V was cut by 5 bases and J by 0 bases, with 11 bases left in between. This CDR3 contains 15 residues. Germline values: CDR1 WSHSY, CDR2 SAAADI. CDR3 sequence (DNA): TGCGCCAGCAGTTCCACGGACAGCTCTGGAAACACCATATATTTT. This sequence encodes CASSSTDSSGNTIYF.

This chain joins TRBV14 and TRBJ2-7, with 9 bases lining up with TRBD1. J was trimmed by 3 bases and V by 3 bases; bases with no gene match: 6. Germline lookup yields CDR1 SGHDN and CDR2 FVKESK. CDR3 size: 15 residues. The CDR3 nucleotides are TGTGCCAGCAGCCACGCCGGGACAGGGATCTACGAGCAGTACTTC. Encoded protein: CASSHAGTGIYEQYF.

The V and J genes are TRBV30 and TRBJ1-1; no clear D. The CDR3 runs 13 residues. Germline CDR1 GTSNPN, CDR2 SVGIG (reference sequence). Trimming stripped 0 bases from V and 3 bases from J, with 8 bases between. The CDR3 region has the DNA TGTGCCTGGAGTGTACAAAGATACACTGAAGCTTTCTTT. It yields the protein CAWSVQRYTEAFF.

This chain joins TRBV4-2 and TRBJ2-3, with D hard to call. Per the germline V gene, CDR1 is LGHNA and CDR2 is YNFKEQ. V shed 0 bases and J shed 6 bases, with 13 bases lying between them. The CDR3 contains 15 residues. The CDR3: CASSQDRYSGDTQYF. CDR3 in DNA: TGTGCCAGCAGCCAAGATAGGTACTCCGGGGATACGCAGTATTTT.

The DNA of the CDR3 is TGTGCCAGCAGCCGGGGACTAGCGGGAGGTGCGGATACGCAGTATTTT. Residues: CASSRGLAGGADTQYF. J is TRBJ2-3 and V is TRBV11-3, with 15 positions matching TRBD2. The CDR3 length is 16 residues. The V gene end was trimmed by 5 bases and the J gene end by 6 bases; junction bases not matched to a gene: 6. CDR1 and CDR2 (germline): SGHNT, YENEEA. The full variable domain, completed using reference TRBV11-3 and TRBJ2-3, is EAGVVQSPRYKIIEKKQPVAFWCNPISGHNTLYWYLQNLGQGPELLIRYENEEAVDDSQLPKDRFSAERLKGVDSTLKIQPAELGDSAVYLCASSRGLAGGADTQYFGPGTRLTVL.

V and J are TRBV6-5 and TRBJ1-2; D might be TRBD1 (5 bases). The CDR3 contains 14 residues. Germline values: CDR1 MNHEY, CDR2 SVGAGI. Trimming stripped 2 bases from V and 8 bases from J, with 15 bases between. The CDR3 loop is CASSYLRGGDGYTF. CDR3 sequence (DNA): TGTGCCAGCAGTTACCTAAGGGGTGGTGACGGCTACACCTTC.

This clone has just one count. The chain combines TRBV30 with TRBJ1-2; D is possibly TRBD1 (5 bases). V was trimmed by 5 bases and J by 8 bases, leaving 21 bases between them. The CDR3 spans 14 residues. CDR1 and CDR2 (germline): GTSNPN, SVGIG (reference sequence). CDR3 coding DNA: TGTGCCTGGGCGAACGGAGGAAAGGGGAGGGGCTACACCTTC. This translates into CAWANGGKGRGYTF.

The table lists this clone with a few counts. The rearrangement links TRBV3-1 (or the pseudogene TRBV3-2) to TRBJ2-5; 7 bases line up with TRBD2. Germline-derived CDR1 and CDR2 are LGHDT and YNNKEL (reference sequence). V trimming: 1 base; J trimming: 2 bases; junction bases outside the gene matches: 7. The CDR3 contains 16 residues. CDR3 DNA sequence: TGTGCCAGCAGCCAAGTGCTAGCGGAGGTACAAGAGACCCAGTACTTC. Translated, it gives CASSQVLAEVQETQYF.